A selection of T cell receptor beta chains follows, all from one sample in a study of blood T cell repertoires in COVID-19. Here immunoSEQ multiplex PCR was the method, and the copy in TCRdb shows in-frame clones only, minus some. The data show about 210,000 clones, 70% to 90% seen once. Sequencing was done on a sample of PBMCs or T cells enriched from blood (not recorded which). All receptors come from a middle-aged woman with acute COVID-19. Both conserved end residues are part of each CDR3. D genes are given only for firm matches. Rows give clone size only sometimes, using once, few, many, or a class for an expanded clone.

clone_size j_call v_call d_call cdr3_aa cdr3_nt
once TRBJ1-3 TRBV2 TRBD1 CASSWDRTSGNTIYF TGTGCCAGCAGTTGGGACAGGACCTCTGGAAACACCATATATTTT
once TRBJ1-1 TRBV29-1 NA CSVTRVSNTEAFF TGCAGCGTTACCCGGGTTTCGAACACTGAAGCTTTCTTT
NA TRBJ1-5 TRBV10-3 TRBD1 CAIRDRENQPQHF TGTGCCATCAGAGACAGGGAGAATCAGCCCCAGCATTTT
NA TRBJ2-2 TRBV18 NA CASSLFWDKNTGELFF TGTGCCAGCTCACTCTTCTGGGACAAGAACACCGGGGAGCTGTTTTTT
once TRBJ1-4 TRBV2 TRBD1 CASSTGGPTNEKLFF TGTGCCAGCAGCACAGGGGGGCCAACTAATGAAAAACTGTTTTTT
NA TRBJ2-1 TRBV7-9 NA CASSSLSGTSSYNEQFF TGTGCCAGCAGCTCGTTAAGCGGTACGAGCTCCTACAATGAGCAGTTCTTC
NA TRBJ1-5 TRBV30 NA CAWSTPDSSNQPQHF TGTGCCTGGAGCACCCCGGACAGTAGCAATCAGCCCCAGCATTTT
NA TRBJ2-5 TRBV9 NA CASSVGAAEETQYF TGTGCCAGCAGCGTAGGGGCTGCAGAAGAGACCCAGTACTTC
NA TRBJ2-3 TRBV5-1 NA CASSLGDTLNTDTQYF TGCGCCAGCAGCTTGGGTGATACCCTAAACACAGATACGCAGTATTTT
NA TRBJ2-1 TRBV2 NA CASRIKRLSYNEQFF TGTGCCAGCCGTATTAAGCGGCTCTCCTACAATGAGCAGTTCTTC